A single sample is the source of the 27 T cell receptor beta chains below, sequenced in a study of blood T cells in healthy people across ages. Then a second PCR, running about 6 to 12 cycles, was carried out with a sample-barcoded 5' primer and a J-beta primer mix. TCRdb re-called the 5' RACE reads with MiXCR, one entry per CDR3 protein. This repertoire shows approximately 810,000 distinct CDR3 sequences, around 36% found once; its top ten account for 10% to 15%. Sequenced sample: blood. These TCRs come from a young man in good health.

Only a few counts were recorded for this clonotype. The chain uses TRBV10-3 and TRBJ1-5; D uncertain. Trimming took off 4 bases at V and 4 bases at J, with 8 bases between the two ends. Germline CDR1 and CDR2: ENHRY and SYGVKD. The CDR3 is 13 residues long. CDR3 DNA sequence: TGTGCCATCAGTGGAATCGGGAATCAGCCCCAGCATTTT. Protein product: CAISGIGNQPQHF.

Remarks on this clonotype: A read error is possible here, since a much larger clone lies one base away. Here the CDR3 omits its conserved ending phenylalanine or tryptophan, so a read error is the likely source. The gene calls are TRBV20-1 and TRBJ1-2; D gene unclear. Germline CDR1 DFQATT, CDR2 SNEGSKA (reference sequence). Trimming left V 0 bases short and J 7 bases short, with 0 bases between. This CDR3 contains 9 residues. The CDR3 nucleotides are TGCAGTGCTAGAGATGGCTACACCTTA. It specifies CSARDGYTL.

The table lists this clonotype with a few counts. The CDR3: CASTSGGGNEQFF. The CDR3 DNA is TGTGCCAGCACCTCCGGTGGGGGCAATGAGCAGTTCTTC. The chain is built from TRBV12-3 or TRBV12-4 and TRBJ2-1; D might be TRBD1 or TRBD2, each matching 5 bases. The CDR3 totals 13 residues. The germline V and J ends were trimmed by 7 bases and 6 bases, with 13 bases remaining between them.

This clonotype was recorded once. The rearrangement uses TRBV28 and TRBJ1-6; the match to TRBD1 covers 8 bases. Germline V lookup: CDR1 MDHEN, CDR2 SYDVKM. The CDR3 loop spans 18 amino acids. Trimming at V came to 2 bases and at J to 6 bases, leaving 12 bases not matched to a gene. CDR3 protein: CASSLRGTGQYSNSPLHF. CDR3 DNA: TGTGCCAGCAGTTTAAGAGGGACAGGCCAATATTCTAATTCACCCCTCCACTTT.

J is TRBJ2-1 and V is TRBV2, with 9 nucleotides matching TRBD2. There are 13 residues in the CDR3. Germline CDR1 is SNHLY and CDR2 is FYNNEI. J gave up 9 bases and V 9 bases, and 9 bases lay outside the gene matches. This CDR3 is CARQPGLAGEQFF. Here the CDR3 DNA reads TGTGCCAGACAACCGGGACTAGCTGGTGAGCAGTTCTTC.

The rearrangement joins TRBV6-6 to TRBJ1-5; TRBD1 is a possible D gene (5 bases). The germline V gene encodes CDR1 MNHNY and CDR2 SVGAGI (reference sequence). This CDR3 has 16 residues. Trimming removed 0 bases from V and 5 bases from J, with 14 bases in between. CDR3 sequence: CASSYSKAGTHQPQHF. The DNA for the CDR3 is TGTGCCAGCAGTTACTCTAAGGCAGGGACTCATCAGCCCCAGCATTTT.

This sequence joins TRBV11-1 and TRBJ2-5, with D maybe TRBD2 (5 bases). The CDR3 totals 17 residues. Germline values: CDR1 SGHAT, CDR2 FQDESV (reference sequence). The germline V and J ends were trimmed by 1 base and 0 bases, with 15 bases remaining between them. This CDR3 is CASSLGGGRKDQETQYF. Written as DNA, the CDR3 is TGTGCCAGCAGCTTAGGCGGAGGCAGGAAAGACCAAGAGACCCAGTACTTC.

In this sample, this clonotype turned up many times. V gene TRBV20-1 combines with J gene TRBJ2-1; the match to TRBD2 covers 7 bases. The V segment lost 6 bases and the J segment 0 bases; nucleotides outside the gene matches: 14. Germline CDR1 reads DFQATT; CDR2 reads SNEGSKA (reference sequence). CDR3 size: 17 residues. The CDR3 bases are TGCAGTGCAGTCGGGCCGGGGGGTCCCCTCTCCTACAATGAGCAGTTCTTC. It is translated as CSAVGPGGPLSYNEQFF.

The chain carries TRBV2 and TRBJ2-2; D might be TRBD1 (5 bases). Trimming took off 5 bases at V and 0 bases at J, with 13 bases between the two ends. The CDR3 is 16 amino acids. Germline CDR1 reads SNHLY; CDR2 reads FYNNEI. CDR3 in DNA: TGTGCCAGCAGTTTGGGGCAGGACACGAACACCGGGGAGCTGTTTTTT. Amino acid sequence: CASSLGQDTNTGELFF.

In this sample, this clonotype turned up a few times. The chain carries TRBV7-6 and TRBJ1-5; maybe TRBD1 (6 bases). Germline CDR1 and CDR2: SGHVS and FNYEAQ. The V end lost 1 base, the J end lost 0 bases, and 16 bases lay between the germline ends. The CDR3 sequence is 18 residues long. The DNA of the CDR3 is TGTGCCAGCAGCTTAGTGGGGGGCAAACCTTATAGCAATCAGCCCCAGCATTTT. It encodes CASSLVGGKPYSNQPQHF.

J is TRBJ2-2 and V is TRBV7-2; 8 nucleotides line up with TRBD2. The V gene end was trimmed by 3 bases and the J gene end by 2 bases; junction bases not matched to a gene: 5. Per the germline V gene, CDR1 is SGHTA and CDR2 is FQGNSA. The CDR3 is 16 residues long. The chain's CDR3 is CASSLGRGGNTGELFF. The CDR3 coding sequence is TGTGCCAGCAGCTTGGGACGGGGGGGCAACACCGGGGAGCTGTTTTTT.

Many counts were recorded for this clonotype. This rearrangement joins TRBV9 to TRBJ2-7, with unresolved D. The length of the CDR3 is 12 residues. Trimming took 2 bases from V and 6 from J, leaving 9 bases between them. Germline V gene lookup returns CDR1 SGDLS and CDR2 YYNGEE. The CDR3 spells CASSVPMGEQYF. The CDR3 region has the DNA TGTGCCAGCAGCGTCCCGATGGGCGAGCAGTACTTC. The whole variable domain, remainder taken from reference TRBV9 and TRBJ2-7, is DSGVTQTPKHLITATGQRVTLRCSPRSGDLSVYWYQQSLDQGLQFLIQYYNGEERAKGNILERFSAQQFPDLHSELNLSSLELGDSALYFCASSVPMGEQYFGPGTRLTVT.

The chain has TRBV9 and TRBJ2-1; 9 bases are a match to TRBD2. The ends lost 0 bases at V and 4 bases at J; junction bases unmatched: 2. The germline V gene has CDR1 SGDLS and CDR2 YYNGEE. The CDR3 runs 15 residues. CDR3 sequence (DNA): TGTGCCAGCAGCGTAGGGAGCGGGGGGTACAATGAGCAGTTCTTC. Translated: CASSVGSGGYNEQFF.

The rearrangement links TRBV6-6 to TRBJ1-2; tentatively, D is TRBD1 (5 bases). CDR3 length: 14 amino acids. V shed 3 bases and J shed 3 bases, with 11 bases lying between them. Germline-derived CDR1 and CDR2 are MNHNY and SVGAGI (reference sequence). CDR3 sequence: CASSYAGDYYGYTF. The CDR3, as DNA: TGTGCCAGCAGTTATGCCGGGGACTACTATGGCTACACCTTC.

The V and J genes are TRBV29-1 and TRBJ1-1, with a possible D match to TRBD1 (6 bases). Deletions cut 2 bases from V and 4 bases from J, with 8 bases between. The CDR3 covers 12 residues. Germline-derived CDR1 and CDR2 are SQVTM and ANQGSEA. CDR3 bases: TGCAGCGTTGAAATAGGGGGCACTGAAGCTTTCTTT. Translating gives CSVEIGGTEAFF.

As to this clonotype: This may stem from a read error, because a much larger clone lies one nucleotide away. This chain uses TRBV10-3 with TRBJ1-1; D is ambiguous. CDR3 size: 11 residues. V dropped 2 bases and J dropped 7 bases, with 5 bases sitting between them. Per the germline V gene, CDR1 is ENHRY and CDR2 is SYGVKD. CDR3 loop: CAISEAGEAFF. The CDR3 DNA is TGTGCCATCAGTGAGGCGGGTGAAGCTTTCTTT.

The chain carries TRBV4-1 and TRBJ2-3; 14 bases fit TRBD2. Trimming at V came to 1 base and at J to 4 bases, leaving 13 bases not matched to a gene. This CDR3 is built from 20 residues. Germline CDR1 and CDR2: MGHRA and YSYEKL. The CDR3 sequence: CASSQGATSGGAGFADTQYF. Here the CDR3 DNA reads TGCGCCAGCAGCCAAGGGGCGACTAGCGGGGGGGCCGGGTTTGCAGATACGCAGTATTTT.

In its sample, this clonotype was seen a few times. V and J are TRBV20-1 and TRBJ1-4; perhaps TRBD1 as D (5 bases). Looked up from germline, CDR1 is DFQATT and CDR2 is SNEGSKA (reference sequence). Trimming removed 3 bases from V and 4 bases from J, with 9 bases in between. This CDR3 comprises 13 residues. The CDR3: CSASGGDNEKLFF. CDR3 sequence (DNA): TGCAGTGCTAGTGGAGGGGATAATGAAAAACTGTTTTTT.

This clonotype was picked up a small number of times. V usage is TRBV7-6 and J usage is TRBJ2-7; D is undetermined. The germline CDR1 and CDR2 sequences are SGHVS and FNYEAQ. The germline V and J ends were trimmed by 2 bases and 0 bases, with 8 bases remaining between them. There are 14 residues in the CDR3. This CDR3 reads CASSLKVSSYEQYF. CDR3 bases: TGTGCCAGCAGCTTAAAGGTTAGCTCCTACGAGCAGTACTTC.

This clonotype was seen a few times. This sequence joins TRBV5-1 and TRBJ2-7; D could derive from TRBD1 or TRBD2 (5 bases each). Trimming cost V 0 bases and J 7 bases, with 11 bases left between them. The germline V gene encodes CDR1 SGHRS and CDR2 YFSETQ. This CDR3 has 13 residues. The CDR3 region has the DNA TGCGCCAGCAGCTTGGCCCAGGGAGAGGAGCAGTACTTC. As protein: CASSLAQGEEQYF.

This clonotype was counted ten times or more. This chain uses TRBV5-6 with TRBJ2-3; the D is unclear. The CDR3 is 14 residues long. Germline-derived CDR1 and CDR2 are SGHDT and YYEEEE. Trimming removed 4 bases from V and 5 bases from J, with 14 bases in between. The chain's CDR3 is CASSPLTFQDTQYF. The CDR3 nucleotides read TGTGCCAGCAGCCCTCTTACGTTCCAAGATACGCAGTATTTT.

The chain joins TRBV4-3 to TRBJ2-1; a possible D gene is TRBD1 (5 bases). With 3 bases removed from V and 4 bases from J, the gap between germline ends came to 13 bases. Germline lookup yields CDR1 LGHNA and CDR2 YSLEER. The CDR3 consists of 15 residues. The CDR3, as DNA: TGCGCCAGCAGCCAGGTCCATGGGGCGTACAATGAGCAGTTCTTC. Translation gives CASSQVHGAYNEQFF.

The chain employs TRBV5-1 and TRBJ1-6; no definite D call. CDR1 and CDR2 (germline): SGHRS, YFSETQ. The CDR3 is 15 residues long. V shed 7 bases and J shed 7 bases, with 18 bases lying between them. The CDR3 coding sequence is TGCGCCAGCCAACTCGGTGGGGTGGGGAATTCACCCCTCCACTTT. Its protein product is CASQLGGVGNSPLHF.

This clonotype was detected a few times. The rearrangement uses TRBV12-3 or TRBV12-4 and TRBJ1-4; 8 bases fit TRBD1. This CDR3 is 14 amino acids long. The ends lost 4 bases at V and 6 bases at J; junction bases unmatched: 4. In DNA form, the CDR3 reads TGTGCCAGCAGTTATGAGGGACAGGATGAAAAACTGTTTTTT. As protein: CASSYEGQDEKLFF.

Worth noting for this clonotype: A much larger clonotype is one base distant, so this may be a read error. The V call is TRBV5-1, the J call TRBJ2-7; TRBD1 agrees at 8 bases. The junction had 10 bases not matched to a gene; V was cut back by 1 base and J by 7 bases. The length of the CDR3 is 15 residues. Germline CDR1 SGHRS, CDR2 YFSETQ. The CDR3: CASSLSPGQVNEQYF. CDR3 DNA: TGCGCCAGCAGCTTGTCACCGGGACAGGTTAATGAGCAGTACTTC.

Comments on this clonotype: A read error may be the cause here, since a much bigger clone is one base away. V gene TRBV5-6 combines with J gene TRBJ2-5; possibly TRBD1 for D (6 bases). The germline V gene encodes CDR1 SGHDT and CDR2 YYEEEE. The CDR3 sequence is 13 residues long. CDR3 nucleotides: TGTGTCAGCAGCTTCGCAGGGGAAGAGACCCAGTACTTC. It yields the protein CVSSFAGEETQYF. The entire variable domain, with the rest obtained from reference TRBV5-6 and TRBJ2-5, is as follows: DAGVTQSPTHLIKTRGQQVTLRCSPKSGHDTVSWYQQALGQGPQFIFQYYEEEERQRGNFPDRFSGHQFPNYSSELNVNALLLGDSALYLCVSSFAGEETQYFGPGTRLLVL.

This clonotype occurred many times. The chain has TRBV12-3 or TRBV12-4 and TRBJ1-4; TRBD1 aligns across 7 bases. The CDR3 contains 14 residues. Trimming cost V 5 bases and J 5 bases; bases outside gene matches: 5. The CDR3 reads CASSLGTDNEKLFF. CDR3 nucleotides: TGTGCCAGCAGTCTGGGGACAGACAATGAAAAACTGTTTTTT.